Following are 21 T cell receptor beta chains from one sample sequenced in a study of blood T cell repertoires in COVID-19. Clones were read by immunoSEQ multiplex PCR, and TCRdb kept only the in-frame ones, dropping some. Of about 200,000 clones in the sample, 80% to 85% were seen once. The sequencing sample was made of PBMCs or T cells enriched from blood (not recorded which). Receptor source: a young woman who had been exposed to COVID-19.

The chain uses TRBV19 and TRBJ1-5; 7 bases align to TRBD1. Germline CDR1 reads LNHDA; CDR2 reads SQIVND (reference sequence). V dropped 7 bases and J dropped 0; count of bases not matched to a gene: 9. The CDR3 is made up of 16 amino acids. CDR3 coding DNA: TGTGCCAGTACTCAGGGGGGCAGGACTAGCAATCAGCCCCAGCATTTT. Amino acids: CASTQGGRTSNQPQHF.

The chain employs TRBV5-1 and TRBJ2-7; 7 bases are shared with TRBD1. This CDR3 has 15 amino acids. The trim removed 3 bases at V and 3 bases at J, leaving 9 bases unmatched. From germline, CDR1 is SGHRS and CDR2 YFSETQ. The CDR3 loop is CASSSTPGQNYEQYF. The DNA for the CDR3 is TGCGCCAGCAGCTCGACTCCGGGACAGAACTACGAGCAGTACTTC.

The chain couples TRBV27 to TRBJ1-1; 7 bases align to TRBD1. CDR1 MNHEY and CDR2 SMNVEV come from the germline V gene (reference sequence). The CDR3 covers 14 residues. The V gene end was trimmed by 4 bases and the J gene end by 1 base; junction bases not matched to a gene: 3. The CDR3 reads CASSSQGTNTEAFF. CDR3 nucleotides: TGTGCCAGCAGTTCACAGGGGACGAACACTGAAGCTTTCTTT.

This clone was counted only a few times. This chain joins TRBV7-9 and TRBJ1-1; TRBD1 matches at 11 bases. V shed 3 bases and J 4 bases; nucleotides not matched to a gene: 7. CDR3 length: 16 amino acids. The germline V gene has CDR1 SEHNR and CDR2 FQNEAQ (reference sequence). CDR3 amino acids: CASSFRDRGGVTEAFF. The DNA of the CDR3 is TGTGCCAGCAGCTTCCGGGACAGGGGGGGTGTCACTGAAGCTTTCTTT.

The chain recombines TRBV6-4 with TRBJ2-2, with D possibly TRBD2 on 6 matching bases. This CDR3 has 15 amino acids. V dropped 11 bases and J dropped 3 bases, with 19 bases sitting between them. Per germline, CDR1 MRHNA and CDR2 SNTAGT. The CDR3 DNA is TGTGCCGCCAGCAGTGGTGGAGGGGACACCGGGGAGCTGTTTTTT. Residues: CAASSGGGDTGELFF.

The genes are TRBV2 and TRBJ1-2; 9 positions match TRBD1. Germline V gene data show CDR1 as SNHLY and CDR2 as FYNNEI. This CDR3 is built from 13 residues. V gave up 5 bases and J gave up 8 bases; unmatched junction bases: 6. The CDR3: CASSIGQGMGYTF. The CDR3 bases are TGTGCCAGCAGTATCGGACAGGGGATGGGCTACACCTTC.

Regarding this clone: A junction end diverges from the germline sequence, so it may reflect a read error. The V and J genes are TRBV9 and TRBJ2-2; D might be TRBD1 or TRBD2, each matching 7 bases. The CDR3 covers 17 residues. Germline CDR1 is SGDLS and CDR2 is YYNGEE. CDR3 sequence: CARRGTRGGSNTGELFF. The CDR3, as DNA: TGTGCCCGCAGGGGGACTCGCGGGGGCTCGAACACCGGGGAGCTGTTTTTT.

The rearrangement joins TRBV6-5 to TRBJ1-3; 7 bases align to TRBD1. The CDR3 runs to 14 residues. J was trimmed by 4 bases and V by 5 bases; bases with no gene match: 5. From germline, CDR1 is MNHEY and CDR2 SVGAGI. CDR3 sequence: CASSPPGQGNTIYF. In nucleotides, the CDR3 is TGTGCCAGCAGTCCTCCGGGACAGGGAAACACCATATATTTT.

This chain links TRBV30 with TRBJ1-1, with no clear D. This CDR3 is 13 amino acids long. Trimming stripped 4 bases from V and 0 bases from J, with 9 bases between. Germline V gene lookup returns CDR1 GTSNPN and CDR2 SVGIG (reference sequence). CDR3 sequence reads: CAWTRRVNTEAFF. CDR3 nucleotide sequence: TGTGCCTGGACCCGGCGGGTGAACACTGAAGCTTTCTTT. Drawing the rest from reference TRBV30 and TRBJ1-1, the complete variable domain is SQTIHQWPATLVQPVGSPLSLECTVEGTSNPNLYWYRQAAGRGLQLLFYSVGIGQISSEVPQNLSASRPQDRQFILSSKKLLLSDSGFYLCAWTRRVNTEAFFGQGTRLTVV.

This chain joins TRBV3-1 (or the pseudogene TRBV3-2) and TRBJ1-2; 12 positions agree with TRBD1. CDR3 length equals 16 residues. The junction had 4 bases not matched to a gene; V was cut back by 1 base and J by 4 bases. Germline assignment: CDR1 LGHDT and CDR2 YNNKEL (reference sequence). In DNA, the CDR3 is TGTGCCAGCAGCCAAGCGGGGACAGGGGGCGTCTATGGCTACACCTTC. Translated: CASSQAGTGGVYGYTF.

The rearrangement uses TRBV6-5 and TRBJ2-7, with 9 bases aligning to TRBD1. Germline-derived CDR1 and CDR2 are MNHEY and SVGAGI. V lost 11 bases and J lost 6; bases outside the gene matches: 8. CDR3 length: 12 amino acids. CDR3 sequence reads: CAGRDRAREQYF. The CDR3 bases are TGTGCCGGCCGGGACAGGGCCCGCGAGCAGTACTTC.

V gene TRBV4-3 combines with J gene TRBJ2-4, with 9 nucleotides matching TRBD1. With 3 bases clipped from V and 4 bases from J, the junction kept 4 bases outside the gene matches. This CDR3 comprises 15 residues. Germline assignment: CDR1 LGHNA and CDR2 YSLEER. Written as DNA, the CDR3 is TGCGCCAGCAGCCAGACCGGGACAGGGAAAAACATTCAGTACTTC. Protein: CASSQTGTGKNIQYF.

The rearrangement joins TRBV11-2 to TRBJ1-3, with D possibly matching TRBD1 (6 bases). Germline loops: CDR1 SGHAT, CDR2 FQNNGV. The CDR3 consists of 15 residues. V lost 4 bases to trimming and J lost 2 bases, with 12 bases between them. For the CDR3, the DNA is TGTGCCAGCAGCTCCCAGGGGCTGGCTGGAAACACCATATATTTT. Amino acid sequence: CASSSQGLAGNTIYF.

This chain links TRBV6-4 with TRBJ2-3; 8 nucleotides match TRBD2. The CDR3 contains 15 residues. V shed 0 bases, J shed 3 bases, and the junction held 2 bases outside the gene matches. Germline V CDR1 and CDR2: MRHNA, SNTAGT. This chain's CDR3 is CASSDSGLATDTQYF. The CDR3 DNA follows: TGTGCCAGCAGTGACTCAGGACTAGCTACAGATACGCAGTATTTT.

The rearrangement uses TRBV7-2 and TRBJ2-5; 16 nucleotides agree with TRBD2. The germline V gene has CDR1 SGHTA and CDR2 FQGNSA. V shed 5 bases and J 5 bases; nucleotides not matched to a gene: 5. CDR3 length equals 16 residues. DNA for the CDR3: TGTGCCAGCAGCCCCGGGACTAGCGGGGGGGCCGAGACCCAGTACTTC. It translates to CASSPGTSGGAETQYF.

As to this clone: This same CDR3 is encoded by further DNA sequences in the sample. The V call is TRBV5-1, the J call TRBJ2-1, with 9 positions matching TRBD2. Looked up from germline, CDR1 is SGHRS and CDR2 is YFSETQ. With V trimmed by 0 bases and J by 7 bases, 11 bases remained unmatched. This CDR3 contains 17 residues. CDR3 sequence (DNA): TGCGCCAGCAGCTTGGGTGGCGGGGGGGCGGTTTCGAATGAGCAGTTCTTC. Translating gives CASSLGGGGAVSNEQFF.

V usage is TRBV4-3 and J usage is TRBJ1-1; D may be TRBD1 (5 bases). CDR3 length: 15 residues. With 4 bases removed from V and 5 bases from J, the gap between germline ends came to 17 bases. Germline V gives CDR1 LGHNA, CDR2 YSLEER. The CDR3 DNA reads as TGCGCCAGCAGCCGAGGATCAGGGCAGGAAACTGAAGCTTTCTTT. Amino acids: CASSRGSGQETEAFF.

The chain carries TRBV10-2 and TRBJ2-5, with 12 bases identical to TRBD1. The V gene end was trimmed by 6 bases and the J gene end by 5 bases; junction bases not matched to a gene: 13. CDR3 size: 17 residues. Germline values: CDR1 WSHSY, CDR2 SAAADI. This chain's CDR3 is CASRQRALGQGAETQYF. CDR3 nucleotides: TGCGCCAGCAGACAGAGGGCCTTGGGACAGGGGGCCGAGACCCAGTACTTC.

The chain is built from TRBV2 and TRBJ1-3; unclear D gene. The CDR3 sequence is 12 residues long. Germline CDR1 SNHLY, CDR2 FYNNEI. V dropped 6 bases and J dropped 0 bases, with 3 bases sitting between them. CDR3 residues: CASSLSGNTIYF. For the CDR3, the DNA is TGTGCCAGCAGCCTCTCTGGAAACACCATATATTTT.

The chain uses TRBV18 and TRBJ2-7; tentatively, D is TRBD2 (6 bases). The ends were cut back, 3 bases at V and 3 bases at J, with 9 bases in the middle. The CDR3 extends over 13 amino acids. Germline V gives CDR1 KGHSH, CDR2 LQKENI. The CDR3 here is CASSPSGLYEQYF. CDR3 DNA sequence: TGTGCCAGCTCACCTAGCGGCCTCTACGAGCAGTACTTC.

V and J are TRBV5-8 and TRBJ1-1, with TRBD1 identical over 7 bases. The CDR3 spans 13 residues. The ends lost 5 bases at V and 9 bases at J; junction bases unmatched: 10. Germline CDR1 is SGHTS and CDR2 is YDEGEE. CDR3 residues: CASRDHRGLKAFF. DNA of the CDR3: TGTGCCAGCAGGGATCACAGGGGACTTAAAGCTTTCTTT.